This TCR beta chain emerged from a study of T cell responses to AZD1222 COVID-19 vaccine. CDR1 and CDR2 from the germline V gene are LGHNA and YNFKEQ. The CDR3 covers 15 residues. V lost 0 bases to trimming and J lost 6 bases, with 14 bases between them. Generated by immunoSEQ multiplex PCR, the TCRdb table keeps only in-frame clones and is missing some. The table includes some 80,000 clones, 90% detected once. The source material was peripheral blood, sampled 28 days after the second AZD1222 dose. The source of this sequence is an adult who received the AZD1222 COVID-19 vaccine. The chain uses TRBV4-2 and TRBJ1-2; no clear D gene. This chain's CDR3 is CASSQDQATSHGYTF. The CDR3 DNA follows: TGTGCCAGCAGCCAAGATCAGGCCACTTCCCATGGCTACACCTTC.